This T cell receptor beta chain was recorded in a study of CD8 T cells in ankylosing spondylitis. Study results and caveats: Within ankylosing spondylitis blood, a TCR beta motif made up of fewer than ten highly homologous variants appeared to be characteristic.

Making the TCR beta libraries involved quantitative 5'-RACE with molecular barcodes. Each CDR3 protein gets one entry after TCRdb re-called the 5' RACE reads with MiXCR. Here the sample spans 210,000 or so distinct CDR3 sequences, around 8% being singletons. Regarding this clonotype: Its antigen is unidentified.

Trimming cost V 0 bases and J 6 bases, with 9 bases left between them. The CDR3 has 14 residues. The chain uses TRBV12-3 or TRBV12-4 and TRBJ2-1; no firm D call. Sequenced sample: blood, either unsorted or a sorted T cell fraction (not recorded which). The TCR comes from a female donor with ankylosing spondylitis or in good health (not recorded which). In DNA, the CDR3 is TGTGCCAGCAGTTTAGCGGTTGGATCCAATGAGCAGTTCTTC. Encoded protein: CASSLAVGSNEQFF.